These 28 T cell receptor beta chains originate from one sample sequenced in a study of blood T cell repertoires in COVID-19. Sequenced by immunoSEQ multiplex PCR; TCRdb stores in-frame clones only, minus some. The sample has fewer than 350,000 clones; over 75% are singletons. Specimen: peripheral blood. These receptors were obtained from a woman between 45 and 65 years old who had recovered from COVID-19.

CDR3: CASSPRPGDGNQPQHF. CDR3 DNA sequence: TGCGCCAGCAGCCCAAGGCCAGGGGATGGCAATCAGCCCCAGCATTTT. The chain combines TRBV5-1 with TRBJ1-5; D is possibly TRBD1 (6 bases). Per germline, CDR1 SGHRS and CDR2 YFSETQ. The CDR3 spans 16 residues. With 4 bases removed from V and 2 bases from J, the gap between germline ends came to 16 bases.

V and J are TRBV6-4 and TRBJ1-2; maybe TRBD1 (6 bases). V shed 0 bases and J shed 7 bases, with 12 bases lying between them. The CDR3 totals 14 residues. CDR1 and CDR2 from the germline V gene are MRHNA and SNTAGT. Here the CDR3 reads CASSDSGGYGGYTF. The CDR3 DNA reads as TGTGCCAGCAGTGACTCTGGGGGCTACGGTGGCTACACCTTC.

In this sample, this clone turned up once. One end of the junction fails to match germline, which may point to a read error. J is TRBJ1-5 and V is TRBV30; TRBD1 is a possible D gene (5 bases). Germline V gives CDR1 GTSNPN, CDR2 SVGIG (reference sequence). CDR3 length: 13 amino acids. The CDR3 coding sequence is TGTGCCTGGAGCCATGACAGCATTCAGCCCCAGCATTTT. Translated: CAWSHDSIQPQHF.

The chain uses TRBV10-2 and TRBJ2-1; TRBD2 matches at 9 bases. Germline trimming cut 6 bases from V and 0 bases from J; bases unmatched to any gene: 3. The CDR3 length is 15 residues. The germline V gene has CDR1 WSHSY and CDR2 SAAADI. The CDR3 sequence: CASRVSGSSYNEQFF. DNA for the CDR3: TGCGCCAGCAGGGTTAGCGGGAGCTCCTACAATGAGCAGTTCTTC.

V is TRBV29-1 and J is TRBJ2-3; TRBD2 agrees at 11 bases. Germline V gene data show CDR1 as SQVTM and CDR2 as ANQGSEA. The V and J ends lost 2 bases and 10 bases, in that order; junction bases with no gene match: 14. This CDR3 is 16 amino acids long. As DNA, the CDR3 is TGCAGCGTTGAATCCCTCCTAGCGGGGGGCTCTTTGGCGCAGTATTTT. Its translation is CSVESLLAGGSLAQYF.

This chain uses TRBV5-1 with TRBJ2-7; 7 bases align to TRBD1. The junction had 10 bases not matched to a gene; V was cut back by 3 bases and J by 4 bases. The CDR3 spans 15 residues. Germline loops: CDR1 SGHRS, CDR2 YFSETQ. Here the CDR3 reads CASSWGQSPNYEQYF. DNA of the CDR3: TGCGCCAGCAGCTGGGGACAGTCCCCAAATTACGAGCAGTACTTC.

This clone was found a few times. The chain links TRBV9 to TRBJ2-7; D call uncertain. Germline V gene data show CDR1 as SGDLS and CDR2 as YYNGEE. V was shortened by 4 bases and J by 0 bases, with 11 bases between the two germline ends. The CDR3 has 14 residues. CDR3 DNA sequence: TGTGCCAGCAGCCTAGACGGCGGCTCCTACGAGCAGTACTTC. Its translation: CASSLDGGSYEQYF.

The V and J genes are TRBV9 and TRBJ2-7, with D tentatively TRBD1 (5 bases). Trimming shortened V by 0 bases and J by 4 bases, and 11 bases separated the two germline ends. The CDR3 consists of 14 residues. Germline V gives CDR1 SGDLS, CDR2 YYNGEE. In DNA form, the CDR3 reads TGTGCCAGCAGCGTAGGGGGCTTGGAGTACGAGCAGTACTTC. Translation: CASSVGGLEYEQYF.

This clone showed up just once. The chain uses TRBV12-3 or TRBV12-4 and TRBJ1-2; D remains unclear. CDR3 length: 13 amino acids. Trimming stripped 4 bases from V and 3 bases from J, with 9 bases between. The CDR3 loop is CASSSYVDYGYTF. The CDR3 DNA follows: TGTGCCAGCAGTTCCTACGTGGACTATGGCTACACCTTC.

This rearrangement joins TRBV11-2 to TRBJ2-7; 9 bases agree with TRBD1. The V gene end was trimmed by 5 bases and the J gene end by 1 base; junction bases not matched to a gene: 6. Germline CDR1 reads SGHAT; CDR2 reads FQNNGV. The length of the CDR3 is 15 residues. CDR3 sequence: CASSGQGTASYEQYF. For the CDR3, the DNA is TGTGCCAGCAGCGGACAGGGGACGGCGTCCTACGAGCAGTACTTC.

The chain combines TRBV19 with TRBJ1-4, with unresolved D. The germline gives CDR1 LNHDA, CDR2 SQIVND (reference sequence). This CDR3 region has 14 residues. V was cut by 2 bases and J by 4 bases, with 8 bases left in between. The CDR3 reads CASSIWANNEKLFF. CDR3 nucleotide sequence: TGTGCCAGTAGTATATGGGCTAATAATGAAAAACTGTTTTTT.

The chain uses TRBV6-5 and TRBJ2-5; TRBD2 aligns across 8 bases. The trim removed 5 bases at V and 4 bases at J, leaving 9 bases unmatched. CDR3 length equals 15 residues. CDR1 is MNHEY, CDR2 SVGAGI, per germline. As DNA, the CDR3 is TGTGCCAGCAGTCGAGCGGGAGACTTGGGAGAGACCCAGTACTTC. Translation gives CASSRAGDLGETQYF.

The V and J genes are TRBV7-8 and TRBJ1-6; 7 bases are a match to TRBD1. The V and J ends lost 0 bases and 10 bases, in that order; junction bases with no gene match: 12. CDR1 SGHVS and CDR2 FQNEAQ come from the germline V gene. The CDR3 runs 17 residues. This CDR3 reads CASSLATGTVVASPLHF. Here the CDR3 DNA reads TGTGCCAGCAGCTTAGCTACCGGGACAGTTGTAGCCTCACCCCTCCACTTT.

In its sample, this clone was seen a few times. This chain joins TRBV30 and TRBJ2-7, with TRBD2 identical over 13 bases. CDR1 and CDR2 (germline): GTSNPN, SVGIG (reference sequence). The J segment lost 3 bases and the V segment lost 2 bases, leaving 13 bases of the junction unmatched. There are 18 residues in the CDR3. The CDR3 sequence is CAWSTFGLAGVVYYEQYF. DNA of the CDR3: TGTGCCTGGAGTACCTTTGGACTAGCGGGAGTAGTGTACTACGAGCAGTACTTC.

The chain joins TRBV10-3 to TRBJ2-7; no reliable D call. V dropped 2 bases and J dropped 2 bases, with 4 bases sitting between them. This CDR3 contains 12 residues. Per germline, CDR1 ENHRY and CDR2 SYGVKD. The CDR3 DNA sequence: TGTGCCATCAGTGAGAGCACCTACGAGCAGTACTTC. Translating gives CAISESTYEQYF.

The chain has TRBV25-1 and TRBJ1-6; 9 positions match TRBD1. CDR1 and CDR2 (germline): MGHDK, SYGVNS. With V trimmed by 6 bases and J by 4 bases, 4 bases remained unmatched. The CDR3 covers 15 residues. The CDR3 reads CASSTGGGYNSPLHF. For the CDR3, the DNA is TGTGCCAGCAGCACAGGGGGCGGGTATAATTCACCCCTCCACTTT.

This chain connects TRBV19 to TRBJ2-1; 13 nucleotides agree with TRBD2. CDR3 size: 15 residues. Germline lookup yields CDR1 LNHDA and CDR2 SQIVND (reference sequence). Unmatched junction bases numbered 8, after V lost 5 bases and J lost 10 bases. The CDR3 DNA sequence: TGTGCCAGTAGTTTCAGACTAGCGGGAGGTGAGGAGCAGTTCTTC. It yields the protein CASSFRLAGGEEQFF.

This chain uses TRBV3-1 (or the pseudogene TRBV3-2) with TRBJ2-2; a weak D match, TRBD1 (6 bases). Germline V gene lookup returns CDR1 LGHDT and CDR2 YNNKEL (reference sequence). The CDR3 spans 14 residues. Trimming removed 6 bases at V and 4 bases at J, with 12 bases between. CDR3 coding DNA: TGTGCCAGCAGAAGGGGGTGGAGCACCGGGGAGCTGTTTTTT. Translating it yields CASRRGWSTGELFF.

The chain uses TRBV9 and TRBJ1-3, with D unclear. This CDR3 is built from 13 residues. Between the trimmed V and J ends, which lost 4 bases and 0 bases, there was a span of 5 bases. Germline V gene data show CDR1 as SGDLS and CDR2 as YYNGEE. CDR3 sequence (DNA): TGTGCCAGCAGCCCGAGCTCTGGAAACACCATATATTTT. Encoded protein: CASSPSSGNTIYF.

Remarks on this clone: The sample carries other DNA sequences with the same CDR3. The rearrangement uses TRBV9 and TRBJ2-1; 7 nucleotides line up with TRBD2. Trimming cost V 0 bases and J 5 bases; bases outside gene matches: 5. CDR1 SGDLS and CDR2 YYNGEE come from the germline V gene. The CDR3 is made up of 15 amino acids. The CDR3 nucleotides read TGTGCCAGCAGCGTAGAGGCTAGCGGCGACAATGAGCAGTTCTTC. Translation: CASSVEASGDNEQFF. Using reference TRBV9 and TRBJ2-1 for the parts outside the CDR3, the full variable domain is DSGVTQTPKHLITATGQRVTLRCSPRSGDLSVYWYQQSLDQGLQFLIQYYNGEERAKGNILERFSAQQFPDLHSELNLSSLELGDSALYFCASSVEASGDNEQFFGPGTRLTVL.

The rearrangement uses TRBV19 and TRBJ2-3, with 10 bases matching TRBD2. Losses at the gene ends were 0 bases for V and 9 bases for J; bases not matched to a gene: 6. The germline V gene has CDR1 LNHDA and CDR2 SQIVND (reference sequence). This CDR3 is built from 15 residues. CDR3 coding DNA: TGTGCCAGTAGTATAGACCGAGCGGGGGGGTCCACGCAGTATTTT. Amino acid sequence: CASSIDRAGGSTQYF.

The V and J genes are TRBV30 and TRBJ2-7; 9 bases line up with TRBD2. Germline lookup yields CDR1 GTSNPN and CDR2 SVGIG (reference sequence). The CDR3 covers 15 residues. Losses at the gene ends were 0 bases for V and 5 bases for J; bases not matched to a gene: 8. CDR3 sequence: CAWSVQAGGPNEQYF. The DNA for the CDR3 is TGTGCCTGGAGTGTACAGGCGGGAGGGCCTAACGAGCAGTACTTC.

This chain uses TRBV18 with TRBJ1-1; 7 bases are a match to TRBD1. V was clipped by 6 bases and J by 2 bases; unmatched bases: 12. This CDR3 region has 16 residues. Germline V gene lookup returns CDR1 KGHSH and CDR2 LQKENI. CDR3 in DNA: TGTGCCAGCTCTCCCGACCTGGGACAGCCTAACACTGAAGCTTTCTTT. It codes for CASSPDLGQPNTEAFF.

Written as DNA, the CDR3 is TGTGCCAGCAGCTTAGGGGCATTCTATGGCTACACCTTC. It is translated as CASSLGAFYGYTF. The genes are TRBV7-9 and TRBJ1-2; D remains ambiguous. Germline V lookup: CDR1 SEHNR, CDR2 FQNEAQ (reference sequence). This CDR3 is built from 13 residues. Trimming cost V 1 base and J 4 bases, with 7 bases left between them.

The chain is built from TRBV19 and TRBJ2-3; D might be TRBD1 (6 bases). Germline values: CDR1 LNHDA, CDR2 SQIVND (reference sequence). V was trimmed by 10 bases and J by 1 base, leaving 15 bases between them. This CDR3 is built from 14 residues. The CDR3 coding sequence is TGTGCCACCGGACAGACGAAGGGCACAGATACGCAGTATTTT. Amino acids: CATGQTKGTDTQYF. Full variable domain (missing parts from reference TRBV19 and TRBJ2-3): DGGITQSPKYLFRKEGQNVTLSCEQNLNHDAMYWYRQDPGQGLRLIYYSQIVNDFQKGDIAEGYSVSREKKESFPLTVTSAQKNPTAFYLCATGQTKGTDTQYFGPGTRLTVL.

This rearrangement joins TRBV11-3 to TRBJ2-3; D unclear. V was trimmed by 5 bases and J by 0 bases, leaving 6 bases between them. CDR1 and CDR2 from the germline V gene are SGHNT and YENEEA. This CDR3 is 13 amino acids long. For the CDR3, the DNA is TGTGCCAGCAGCAAGACTAGCACAGATACGCAGTATTTT. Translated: CASSKTSTDTQYF.

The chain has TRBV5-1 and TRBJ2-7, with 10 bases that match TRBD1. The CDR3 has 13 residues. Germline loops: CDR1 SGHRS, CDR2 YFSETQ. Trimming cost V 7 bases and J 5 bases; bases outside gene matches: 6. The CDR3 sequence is CASGRQGADEQYF. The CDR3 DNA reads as TGCGCCAGCGGAAGACAGGGGGCAGACGAGCAGTACTTC.

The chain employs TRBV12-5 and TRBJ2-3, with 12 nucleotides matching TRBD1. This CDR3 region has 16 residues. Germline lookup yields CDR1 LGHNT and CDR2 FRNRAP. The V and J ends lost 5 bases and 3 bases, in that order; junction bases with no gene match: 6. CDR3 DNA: TGTGCTAGTGGTACCGGGACAGGGGGCTGGACAGATACGCAGTATTTT. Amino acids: CASGTGTGGWTDTQYF.